Listed below are T cell receptor beta chains from one sample, sequenced in a study of blood T cell repertoires in COVID-19. TCRdb's table, derived via immunoSEQ multiplex PCR, lists solely in-frame clones and lacks some. The sample holds 150,000 to 200,000 clones, 82% seen once. Sample: peripheral blood. Receptors were obtained from a woman in her 70s with acute or convalescent COVID-19. The CDR3 runs from the conserved cysteine through the conserved F or W. D genes are given only for firm matches. Clone sizes are given selectively: once, few, many, or a class where the clone is expanded.

abundance: -
d_gene: -
v_gene: TRBV6-2/TRBV6-3
j_gene: TRBJ1-5
CDR3aa: CASSYSRLGGGQPQHF
CDR3nt: TGTGCCAGCAGTTACTCGAGACTCGGCGGGGGTCAGCCCCAGCATTTT

abundance: -
d_gene: -
v_gene: TRBV9
j_gene: TRBJ1-6
CDR3aa: CASSVGTENSPLHF
CDR3nt: TGTGCCAGCAGCGTAGGGACAGAGAATTCACCCCTCCACTTT

abundance: few
d_gene: -
v_gene: TRBV27
j_gene: TRBJ1-5
CDR3aa: CASSLLGGGTFYSNQPQHF
CDR3nt: TGTGCCAGCAGTTTATTGGGGGGGGGAACTTTCTATAGCAATCAGCCCCAGCATTTT

abundance: -
d_gene: TRBD1
v_gene: TRBV10-2
j_gene: TRBJ2-7
CDR3aa: CASRRSAGGFDEQYF
CDR3nt: TGCGCCAGCAGGCGGTCTGCAGGGGGCTTCGACGAGCAGTACTTC

abundance: -
d_gene: -
v_gene: TRBV5-1
j_gene: TRBJ2-2
CDR3aa: CASSERGELFF
CDR3nt: TGCGCCAGCAGCGAGAGAGGGGAGCTGTTTTTT

abundance: -
d_gene: -
v_gene: TRBV28
j_gene: TRBJ1-5
CDR3aa: CASADSPSMPQHF
CDR3nt: TGTGCCAGCGCGGACAGTCCTTCTATGCCCCAGCATTTT

abundance: -
d_gene: TRBD1
v_gene: TRBV10-3
j_gene: TRBJ1-2
CDR3aa: CATSPGQRALGYTF
CDR3nt: TGTGCCACGAGCCCGGGACAGAGGGCACTTGGCTACACCTTC

abundance: medium-sized
d_gene: TRBD2
v_gene: TRBV9
j_gene: TRBJ2-3
CDR3aa: CASAGREGTDTQYF
CDR3nt: TGTGCCAGCGCCGGCCGGGAGGGAACAGATACGCAGTATTTT

abundance: -
d_gene: TRBD1
v_gene: TRBV5-8
j_gene: TRBJ2-2
CDR3aa: CASSRKGAQYTGELFF
CDR3nt: TGTGCCAGCAGCAGGAAGGGGGCCCAGTACACCGGGGAGCTGTTTTTT

abundance: -
d_gene: -
v_gene: TRBV6-5
j_gene: TRBJ1-2
CDR3aa: CASSYERGGYTF
CDR3nt: TGTGCCAGCAGTTACGAGAGAGGAGGCTACACCTTC

abundance: -
d_gene: -
v_gene: TRBV18
j_gene: TRBJ1-5
CDR3aa: CASSSGAGNQPQHF
CDR3nt: TGTGCCAGCTCATCAGGGGCGGGCAATCAGCCCCAGCATTTT

abundance: -
d_gene: TRBD1
v_gene: TRBV18
j_gene: TRBJ2-3
CDR3aa: CASSLDRSTDTQYF
CDR3nt: TGTGCCAGCTCACTGGACAGGAGCACAGATACGCAGTATTTT

abundance: few
d_gene: -
v_gene: TRBV7-9
j_gene: TRBJ1-6
CDR3aa: CASSHGRGDSPLHF
CDR3nt: TGTGCCAGCAGCCACGGCAGGGGTGATTCACCCCTCCACTTT

abundance: -
d_gene: TRBD1
v_gene: TRBV2
j_gene: TRBJ2-2
CDR3aa: CASAPQGQGGTGELFF
CDR3nt: TGTGCCAGCGCCCCCCAGGGACAGGGAGGAACCGGGGAGCTGTTTTTT

abundance: once
d_gene: -
v_gene: TRBV6-5
j_gene: TRBJ1-1
CDR3aa: CASSFDRAGEAFF
CDR3nt: TGTGCCAGCAGTTTTGATCGGGCGGGTGAAGCTTTCTTT

abundance: -
d_gene: -
v_gene: TRBV27
j_gene: TRBJ2-1
CDR3aa: CASSLPGDEQFF
CDR3nt: TGTGCCAGCAGTCTTCCAGGGGATGAGCAGTTCTTC

abundance: -
d_gene: -
v_gene: TRBV7-2
j_gene: TRBJ1-2
CDR3aa: CASSQGWGVYGYTF
CDR3nt: TGTGCCAGCAGCCAAGGGTGGGGAGTCTATGGCTACACCTTC

abundance: once
d_gene: -
v_gene: TRBV6-5
j_gene: TRBJ2-5
CDR3aa: CASSWTREETQYF
CDR3nt: TGTGCCAGCAGCTGGACGAGGGAGGAGACCCAGTACTTC

abundance: -
d_gene: -
v_gene: TRBV19
j_gene: TRBJ2-2
CDR3aa: CASSSPGDTGELFF
CDR3nt: TGTGCCAGTAGTTCGCCAGGGGACACCGGGGAGCTGTTTTTT

abundance: -
d_gene: -
v_gene: TRBV3-1/TRBV3-2
j_gene: TRBJ1-1
CDR3aa: CASTRTSGDGTEAFF
CDR3nt: TGTGCCAGCACCCGAACCTCAGGGGATGGGACTGAAGCTTTCTTT

abundance: many
d_gene: -
v_gene: TRBV2
j_gene: TRBJ1-2
CDR3aa: CASSDKESYGYTF
CDR3nt: TGTGCCAGCAGTGACAAGGAGTCCTATGGCTACACCTTC

abundance: -
d_gene: TRBD1
v_gene: TRBV19
j_gene: TRBJ1-1
CDR3aa: CASGGSPGQSMNTEAFF
CDR3nt: TGTGCCTCCGGCGGATCGCCGGGACAGAGTATGAACACTGAAGCTTTCTTT

abundance: -
d_gene: TRBD1
v_gene: TRBV7-9
j_gene: TRBJ1-2
CDR3aa: CASSYNGQGDGYTF
CDR3nt: TGTGCCAGCAGCTACAACGGACAGGGGGATGGCTACACCTTC

abundance: -
d_gene: -
v_gene: TRBV6-5
j_gene: TRBJ1-1
CDR3aa: CASSYGRGMGEAFF
CDR3nt: TGTGCCAGCAGTTACGGCAGGGGCATGGGTGAAGCTTTCTTT

abundance: -
d_gene: -
v_gene: TRBV30
j_gene: TRBJ1-3
CDR3aa: CAWRQFLSGNTIYF
CDR3nt: TGTGCCTGGCGACAGTTCCTCTCTGGAAACACCATATATTTT

abundance: once
d_gene: TRBD1
v_gene: TRBV5-4
j_gene: TRBJ1-1
CDR3aa: CASSLQGSNTEAFF
CDR3nt: TGTGCCAGCAGCCTACAGGGGTCAAACACTGAAGCTTTCTTT